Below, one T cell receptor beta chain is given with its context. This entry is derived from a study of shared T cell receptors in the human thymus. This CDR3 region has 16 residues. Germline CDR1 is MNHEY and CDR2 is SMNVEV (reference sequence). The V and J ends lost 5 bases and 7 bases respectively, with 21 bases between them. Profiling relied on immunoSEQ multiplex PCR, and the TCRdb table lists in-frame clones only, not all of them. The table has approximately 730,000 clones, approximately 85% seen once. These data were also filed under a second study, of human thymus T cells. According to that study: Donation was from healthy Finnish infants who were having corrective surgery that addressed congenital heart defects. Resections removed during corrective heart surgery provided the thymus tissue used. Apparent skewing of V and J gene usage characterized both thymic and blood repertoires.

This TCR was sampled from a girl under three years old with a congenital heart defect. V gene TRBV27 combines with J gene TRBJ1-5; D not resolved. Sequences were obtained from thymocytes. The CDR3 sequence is CASSRIGAPERQPQHF. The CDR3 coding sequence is TGTGCCAGCAGTCGTATCGGTGCCCCCGAGCGGCAGCCCCAGCATTTT.